This T cell receptor beta chain was sequenced during a study of cytomegalovirus exposure and HLA in healthy donors. The CDR3 covers 14 residues. Germline V gives CDR1 MNHNY, CDR2 SVGAGI (reference sequence). The ends were cut back, 5 bases at V and 2 bases at J, with 10 bases in the middle. The PCR had 60 Vbeta and 13 Jbeta primers. Profiled with immunoSEQ multiplex PCR; TCRdb holds only in-frame clones, not every one. The specimen's table records some 160,000 clones. The chain uses TRBV6-6 and TRBJ2-1; possibly TRBD2 for D (5 bases). Sequenced sample: PBMCs. The clonotype originates from a man aged 25 to 45 in good health and CMV-seronegative. CDR3 sequence reads: CASSRRGAYNEQFF. DNA of the CDR3: TGTGCCAGCAGTCGACGGGGAGCCTACAATGAGCAGTTCTTC.